The clone carrying this T cell receptor (beta chain) was counted ten times or more. Amplification targeted TCR beta CDR3 regions from RNA transcripts. The study used the HTBI primer set for a first-round RT-PCR of the TCR CDR3. TCRdb re-derived calls from the multiplex PCR reads in MiXCR, one entry per CDR3 protein. The sample shows some 380,000 distinct CDR3 sequences, roughly 13% of them seen only once. The data stem from a study of T cells in Graves' hyperthyroidism and ophthalmopathy. CDR3 size: 12 residues. V was shortened by 5 bases and J by 3 bases, with 6 bases between the two germline ends. This clonotype was obtained from a man aged 25 to 40 with Graves' hyperthyroidism that later progressed to Graves' ophthalmopathy. Input material: blood. The chain uses TRBV12-3 or TRBV12-4 and TRBJ2-3, with unresolved D. The CDR3 protein is CASSARTDTQYF. In DNA form, the CDR3 reads TGTGCCAGCAGTGCTAGGACAGATACGCAGTATTTT.